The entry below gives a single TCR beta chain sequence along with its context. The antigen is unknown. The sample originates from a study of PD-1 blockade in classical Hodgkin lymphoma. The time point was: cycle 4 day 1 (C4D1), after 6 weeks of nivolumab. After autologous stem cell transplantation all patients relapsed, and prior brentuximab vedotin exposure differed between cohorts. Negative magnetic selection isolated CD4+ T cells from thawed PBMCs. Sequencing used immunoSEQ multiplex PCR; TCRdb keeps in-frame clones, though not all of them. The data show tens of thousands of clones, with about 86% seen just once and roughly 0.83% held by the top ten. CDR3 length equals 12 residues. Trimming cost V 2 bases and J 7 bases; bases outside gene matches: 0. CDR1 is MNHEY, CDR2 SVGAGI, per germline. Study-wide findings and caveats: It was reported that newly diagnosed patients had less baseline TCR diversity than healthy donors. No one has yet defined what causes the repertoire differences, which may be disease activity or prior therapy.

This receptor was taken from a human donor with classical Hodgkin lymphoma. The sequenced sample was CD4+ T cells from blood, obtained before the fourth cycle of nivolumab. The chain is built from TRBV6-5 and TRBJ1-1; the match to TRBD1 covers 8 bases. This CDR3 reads CASSYGQGEAFF. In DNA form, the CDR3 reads TGTGCCAGCAGTTACGGACAGGGTGAAGCTTTCTTT.